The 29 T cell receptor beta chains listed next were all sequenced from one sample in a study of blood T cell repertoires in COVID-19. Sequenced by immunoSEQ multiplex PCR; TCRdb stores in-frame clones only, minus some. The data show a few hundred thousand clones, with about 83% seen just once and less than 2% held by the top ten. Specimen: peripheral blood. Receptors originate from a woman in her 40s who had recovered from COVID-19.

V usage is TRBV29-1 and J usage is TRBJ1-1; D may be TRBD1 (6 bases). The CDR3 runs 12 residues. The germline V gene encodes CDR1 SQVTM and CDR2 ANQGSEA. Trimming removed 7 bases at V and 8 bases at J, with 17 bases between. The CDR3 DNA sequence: TGCAGCGCCCAGGTGGGGGGGCTCGAAGCTTTCTTT. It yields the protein CSAQVGGLEAFF.

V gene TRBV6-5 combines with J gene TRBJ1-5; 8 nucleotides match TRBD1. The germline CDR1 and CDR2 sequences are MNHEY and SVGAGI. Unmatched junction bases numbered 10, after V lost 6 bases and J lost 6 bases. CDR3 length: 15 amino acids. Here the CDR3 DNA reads TGTGCCAGCAGAGGCGCTTGGACAGGGTTTCAGCCCCAGCATTTT. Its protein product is CASRGAWTGFQPQHF.

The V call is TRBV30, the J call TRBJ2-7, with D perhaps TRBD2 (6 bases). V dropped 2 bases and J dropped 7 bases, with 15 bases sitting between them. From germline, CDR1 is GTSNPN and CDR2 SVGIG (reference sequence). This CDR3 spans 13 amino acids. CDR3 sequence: CAWSPSRRGEQYF. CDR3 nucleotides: TGTGCCTGGAGTCCCTCCCGTCGGGGGGAGCAGTACTTC.

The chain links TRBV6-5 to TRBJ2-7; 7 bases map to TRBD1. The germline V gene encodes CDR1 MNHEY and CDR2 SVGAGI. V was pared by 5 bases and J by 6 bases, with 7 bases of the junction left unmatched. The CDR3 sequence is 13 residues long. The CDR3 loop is CASSKTGVSEQYF. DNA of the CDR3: TGTGCCAGCAGTAAAACAGGGGTATCCGAGCAGTACTTC.

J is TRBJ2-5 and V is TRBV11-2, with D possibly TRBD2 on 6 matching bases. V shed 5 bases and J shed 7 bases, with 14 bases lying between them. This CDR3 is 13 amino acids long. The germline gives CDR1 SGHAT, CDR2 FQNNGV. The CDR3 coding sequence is TGTGCCAGCAGCCCTGAGAGGAGGGGGACCCAGTACTTC. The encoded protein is CASSPERRGTQYF.

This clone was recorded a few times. The CDR3 sequence is CASADYYGYTF. CDR3 DNA: TGTGCCTCTGCAGATTACTATGGCTACACCTTC. The chain combines TRBV2 with TRBJ1-2; no clear D gene. The CDR3 is 11 residues long. The V and J ends lost 11 bases and 3 bases respectively, with 10 bases between them. The germline CDR1 and CDR2 sequences are SNHLY and FYNNEI. Complete variable domain (other parts from reference TRBV2 and TRBJ1-2): EPEVTQTPSHQVTQMGQEVILRCVPISNHLYFYWYRQILGQKVEFLVSFYNNEISEKSEIFDDQFSVERPDGSNFTLKIRSTKLEDSAMYFCASADYYGYTFGSGTRLTVV.

The CDR3 loop is CASSEPDTNYGYTF. CDR3 DNA: TGTGCCAGCAGTGAGCCAGATACTAACTATGGCTACACCTTC. The chain joins TRBV2 to TRBJ1-2; D is unresolved. The V gene lost 3 bases and the J gene lost 0 bases, with 8 bases spanning the gap. The germline CDR1 and CDR2 sequences are SNHLY and FYNNEI. There are 14 residues in the CDR3.

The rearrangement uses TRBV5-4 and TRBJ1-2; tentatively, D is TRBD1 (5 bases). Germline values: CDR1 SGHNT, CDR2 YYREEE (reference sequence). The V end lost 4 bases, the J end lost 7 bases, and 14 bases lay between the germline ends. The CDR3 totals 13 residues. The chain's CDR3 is CASSGPGTGGYTF. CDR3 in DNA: TGTGCCAGCAGCGGTCCCGGGACTGGTGGCTACACCTTC.

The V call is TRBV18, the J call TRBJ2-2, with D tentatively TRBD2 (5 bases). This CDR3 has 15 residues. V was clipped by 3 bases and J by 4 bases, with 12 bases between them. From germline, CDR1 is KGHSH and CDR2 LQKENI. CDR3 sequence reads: CASSPEVPGTGELFF. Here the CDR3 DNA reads TGTGCCAGCTCACCGGAGGTGCCCGGCACCGGGGAGCTGTTTTTT.

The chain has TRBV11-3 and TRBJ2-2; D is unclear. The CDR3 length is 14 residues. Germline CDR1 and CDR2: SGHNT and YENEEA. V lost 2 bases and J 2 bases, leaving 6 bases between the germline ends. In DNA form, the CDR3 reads TGTGCCAGCAGCTTAAGAGGAAACACCGGGGAGCTGTTTTTT. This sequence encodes CASSLRGNTGELFF. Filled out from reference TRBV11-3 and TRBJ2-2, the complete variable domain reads EAGVVQSPRYKIIEKKQPVAFWCNPISGHNTLYWYLQNLGQGPELLIRYENEEAVDDSQLPKDRFSAERLKGVDSTLKIQPAELGDSAVYLCASSLRGNTGELFFGEGSRLTVL.

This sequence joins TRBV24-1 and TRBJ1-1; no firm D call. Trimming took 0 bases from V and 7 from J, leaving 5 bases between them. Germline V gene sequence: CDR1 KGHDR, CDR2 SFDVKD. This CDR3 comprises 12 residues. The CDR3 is CATSDLFGEAFF. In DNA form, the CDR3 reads TGTGCCACCAGTGATTTGTTCGGTGAAGCTTTCTTT.

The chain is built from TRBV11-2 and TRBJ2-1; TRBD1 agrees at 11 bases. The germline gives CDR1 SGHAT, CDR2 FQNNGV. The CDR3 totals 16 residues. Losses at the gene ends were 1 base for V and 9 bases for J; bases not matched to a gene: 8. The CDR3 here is CASSLGTGGFWAEQFF. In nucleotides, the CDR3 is TGTGCCAGCAGCTTAGGGACAGGGGGCTTCTGGGCTGAGCAGTTCTTC.

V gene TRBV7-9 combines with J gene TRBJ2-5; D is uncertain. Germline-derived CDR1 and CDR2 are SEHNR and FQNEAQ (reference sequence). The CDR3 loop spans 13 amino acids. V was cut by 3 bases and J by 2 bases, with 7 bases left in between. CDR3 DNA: TGTGCCAGCAGCTTGCGCTTACAAGAGACCCAGTACTTC. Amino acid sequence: CASSLRLQETQYF. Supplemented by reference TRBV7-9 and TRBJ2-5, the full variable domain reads DTGVSQNPRHKITKRGQNVTFRCDPISEHNRLYWYRQTLGQGPEFLTYFQNEAQLEKSRLLSDRFSAERPKGSFSTLEIQRTEQGDSAMYLCASSLRLQETQYFGPGTRLLVL.

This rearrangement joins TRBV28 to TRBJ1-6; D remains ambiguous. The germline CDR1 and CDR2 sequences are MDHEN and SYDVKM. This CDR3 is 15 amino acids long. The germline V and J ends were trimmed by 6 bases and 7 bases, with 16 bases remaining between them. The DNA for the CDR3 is TGTGCCAGCAGCCCCGCGGCAGCTCAAAATTCACCCCTCCACTTT. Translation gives CASSPAAAQNSPLHF.

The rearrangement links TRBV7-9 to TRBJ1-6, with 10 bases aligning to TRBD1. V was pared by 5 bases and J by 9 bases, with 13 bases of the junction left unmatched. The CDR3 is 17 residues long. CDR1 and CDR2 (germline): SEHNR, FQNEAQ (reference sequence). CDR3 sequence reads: CASSPVTGGMGGSPLHF. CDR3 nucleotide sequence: TGTGCCAGCAGCCCCGTGACAGGGGGCATGGGTGGTTCACCCCTCCACTTT.

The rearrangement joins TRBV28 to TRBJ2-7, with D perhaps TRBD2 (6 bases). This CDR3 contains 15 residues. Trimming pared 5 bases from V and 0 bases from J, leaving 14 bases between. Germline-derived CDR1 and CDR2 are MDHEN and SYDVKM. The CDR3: CASSPGTGSSYEQYF. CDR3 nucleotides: TGTGCCAGCAGTCCTGGGACCGGGAGCTCCTACGAGCAGTACTTC.

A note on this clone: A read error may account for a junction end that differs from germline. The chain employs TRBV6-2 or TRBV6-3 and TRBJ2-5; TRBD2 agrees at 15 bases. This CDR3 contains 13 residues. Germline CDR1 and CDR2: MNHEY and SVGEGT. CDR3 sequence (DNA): TGTGCCAGCAGTTCGGGACTAGCGGGGGGATGTAACTTC. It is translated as CASSSGLAGGCNF.

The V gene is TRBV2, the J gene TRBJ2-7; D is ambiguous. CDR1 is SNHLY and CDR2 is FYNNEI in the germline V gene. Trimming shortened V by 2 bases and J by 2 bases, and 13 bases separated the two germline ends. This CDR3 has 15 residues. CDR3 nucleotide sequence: TGTGCCAGCAGTGAACCATTACTTGTTACCTACGAGCAGTACTTC. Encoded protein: CASSEPLLVTYEQYF.

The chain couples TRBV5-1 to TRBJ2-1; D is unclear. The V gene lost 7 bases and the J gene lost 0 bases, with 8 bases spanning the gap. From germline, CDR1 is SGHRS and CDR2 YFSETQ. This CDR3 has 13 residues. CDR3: CASRIDSYNEQFF. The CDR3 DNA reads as TGCGCCAGCCGAATAGACTCCTACAATGAGCAGTTCTTC.

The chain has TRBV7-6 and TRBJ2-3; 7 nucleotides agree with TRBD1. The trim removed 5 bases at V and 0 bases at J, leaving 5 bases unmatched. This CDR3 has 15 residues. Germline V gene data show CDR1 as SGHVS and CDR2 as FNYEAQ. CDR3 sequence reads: CASSPGQFSTDTQYF. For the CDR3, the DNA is TGTGCCAGCAGCCCGGGACAGTTCAGCACAGATACGCAGTATTTT.

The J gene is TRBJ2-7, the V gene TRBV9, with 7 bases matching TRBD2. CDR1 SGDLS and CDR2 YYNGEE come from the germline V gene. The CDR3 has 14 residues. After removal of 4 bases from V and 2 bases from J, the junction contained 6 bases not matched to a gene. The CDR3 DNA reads TGTGCCAGCAGCATTACTAGCGCAACCTACGAGCAGTACTTC. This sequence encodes CASSITSATYEQYF.

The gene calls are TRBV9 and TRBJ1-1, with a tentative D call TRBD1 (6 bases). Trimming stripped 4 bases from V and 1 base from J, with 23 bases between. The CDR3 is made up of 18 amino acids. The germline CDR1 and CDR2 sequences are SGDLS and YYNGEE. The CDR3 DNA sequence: TGTGCCAGCAGCCCTAGGCCCTTAACAGGGAACAAGAACACTGAAGCTTTCTTT. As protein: CASSPRPLTGNKNTEAFF.

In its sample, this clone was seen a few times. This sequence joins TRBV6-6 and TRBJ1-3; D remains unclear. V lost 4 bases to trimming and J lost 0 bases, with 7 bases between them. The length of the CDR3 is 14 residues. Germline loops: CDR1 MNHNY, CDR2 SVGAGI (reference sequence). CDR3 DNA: TGTGCCAGCAGTTCGCCGGGCTCTGGAAACACCATATATTTT. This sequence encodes CASSSPGSGNTIYF.

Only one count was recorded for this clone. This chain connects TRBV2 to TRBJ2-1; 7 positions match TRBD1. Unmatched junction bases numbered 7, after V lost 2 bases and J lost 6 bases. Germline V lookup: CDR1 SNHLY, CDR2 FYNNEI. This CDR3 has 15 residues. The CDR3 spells CASSEWQGVGNEQFF. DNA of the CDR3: TGTGCCAGCAGTGAATGGCAGGGGGTAGGCAATGAGCAGTTCTTC.

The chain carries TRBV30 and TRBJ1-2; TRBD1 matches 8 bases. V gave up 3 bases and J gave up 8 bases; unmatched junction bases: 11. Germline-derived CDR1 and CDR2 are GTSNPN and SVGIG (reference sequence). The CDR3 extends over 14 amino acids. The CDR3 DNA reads TGTGCCTGGAGATTAGTTGGGACAGGAGGGGGCTACACCTTC. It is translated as CAWRLVGTGGGYTF.

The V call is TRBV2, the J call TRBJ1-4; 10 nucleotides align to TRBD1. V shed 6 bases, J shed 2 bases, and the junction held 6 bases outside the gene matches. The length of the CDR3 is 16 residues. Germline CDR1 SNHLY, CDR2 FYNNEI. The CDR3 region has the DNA TGTGCCAGCAGCCGACAGGGGGCGCGTACTAATGAAAAACTGTTTTTT. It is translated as CASSRQGARTNEKLFF.

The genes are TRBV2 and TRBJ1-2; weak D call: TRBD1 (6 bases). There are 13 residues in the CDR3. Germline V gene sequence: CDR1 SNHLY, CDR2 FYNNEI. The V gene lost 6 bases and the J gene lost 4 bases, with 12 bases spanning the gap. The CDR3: CASSEDRTYGYTF. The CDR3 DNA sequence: TGTGCCAGCAGCGAGGACAGAACCTATGGCTACACCTTC.

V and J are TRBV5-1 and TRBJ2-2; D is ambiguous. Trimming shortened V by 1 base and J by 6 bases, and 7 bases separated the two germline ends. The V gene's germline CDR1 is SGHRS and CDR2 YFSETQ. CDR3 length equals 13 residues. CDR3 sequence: CASSLRVAGELFF. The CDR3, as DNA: TGCGCCAGCAGCTTGAGAGTGGCCGGGGAGCTGTTTTTT.

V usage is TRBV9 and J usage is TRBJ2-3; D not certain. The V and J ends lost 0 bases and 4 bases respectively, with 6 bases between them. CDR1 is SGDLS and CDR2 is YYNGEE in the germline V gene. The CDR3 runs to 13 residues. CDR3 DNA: TGTGCCAGCAGCGTAGCTCTTTCAGATACGCAGTATTTT. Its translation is CASSVALSDTQYF.